This entry concerns a single TCR beta chain. Antigen specificity is unknown. The data were taken from a study of cytomegalovirus exposure and HLA in healthy donors. Study observations and caveats: According to reports, the classifier identified cytomegalovirus status with high specificity and sensitivity.

Here immunoSEQ multiplex PCR was the method, and the copy in TCRdb shows in-frame clones only, minus some. The sample lists 300,000 to 400,000 clones, 75% to 90% seen once, with under 0.9% in the top ten. The V and J ends lost 8 bases and 4 bases, in that order; junction bases with no gene match: 7. The germline V gene encodes CDR1 MGHDK and CDR2 SYGVNS. The CDR3 consists of 15 residues. The genes are TRBV25-1 and TRBJ1-3; 11 bases are a match to TRBD1. This receptor was taken from a woman between 18 and 29 years old in good health and CMV-seronegative. The sample consisted of PBMCs. CDR3 loop: CASGGQGALGNTIYF. DNA for the CDR3: TGTGCCAGCGGTGGACAGGGGGCATTGGGAAACACCATATATTTT.